These 6 T cell receptor beta chains were sequenced from one sample in a study of shared clonotypes between healthy human individuals. TCRdb's table, derived via immunoSEQ multiplex PCR, lists solely in-frame clones and lacks some. The repertoire consists of some 2,000,000 clones, with around 95% occurring once and the leading ten covering approximately 0.13%. Sequenced: naive CD4+ T cells sorted from blood. Subset indicated: CD45RA+ positively selected. The receptors shown here come from a man between 18 and 29 years old in good health.

The chain has TRBV18 and TRBJ2-1; TRBD1 aligns across 7 bases. CDR1 KGHSH and CDR2 LQKENI come from the germline V gene. J was trimmed by 0 bases and V by 2 bases; bases with no gene match: 7. CDR3 size: 17 residues. This chain's CDR3 is CASSPSGWDSSYNEQFF. The DNA for the CDR3 is TGTGCCAGCTCACCAAGTGGGTGGGACAGCTCCTACAATGAGCAGTTCTTC.

This rearrangement joins TRBV6-6 to TRBJ1-6, with 12 bases aligning to TRBD1. The CDR3 runs 14 residues. Trimming took 6 bases from V and 11 from J; bases not matched to a gene: 5. Germline V gene sequence: CDR1 MNHNY, CDR2 SVGAGI (reference sequence). Here the CDR3 reads CASSRGTGGTPLHF. The CDR3 DNA reads TGTGCCAGCAGCCGCGGGACAGGGGGCACACCCCTCCACTTT.

V and J are TRBV6-6 and TRBJ2-3, with D hard to call. Germline loops: CDR1 MNHNY, CDR2 SVGAGI (reference sequence). CDR3 length: 14 residues. V was clipped by 3 bases and J by 1 base, with 8 bases between them. In DNA form, the CDR3 reads TGTGCCAGCAGTTATACAGAAGGCACAGATACGCAGTATTTT. It translates to CASSYTEGTDTQYF.

This clone showed up just once. The rearrangement joins TRBV7-2 to TRBJ2-3; the match to TRBD2 covers 7 bases. With V trimmed by 5 bases and J by 2 bases, 7 bases remained unmatched. CDR3 length equals 15 residues. Germline V CDR1 and CDR2: SGHTA, FQGNSA. CDR3 sequence reads: CASSQRGLNTDTQYF. CDR3 in DNA: TGTGCCAGCAGCCAAAGGGGACTAAACACAGATACGCAGTATTTT.

This sequence joins TRBV18 and TRBJ2-2; D remains ambiguous. The CDR3 extends over 14 amino acids. Deletions cut 6 bases from V and 5 bases from J, with 13 bases between. Germline V gene sequence: CDR1 KGHSH, CDR2 LQKENI. In DNA form, the CDR3 reads TGTGCCAGCTCGCTCGGCGCGCTAACCGGGGAGCTGTTTTTT. It specifies CASSLGALTGELFF.

This chain links TRBV30 with TRBJ1-4; D is perhaps TRBD1 (5 bases). Per germline, CDR1 GTSNPN and CDR2 SVGIG (reference sequence). CDR3 length equals 18 residues. The germline V and J ends were trimmed by 0 bases and 0 bases, with 17 bases remaining between them. The CDR3 here is CAWSVGLSTGATNEKLFF. The CDR3 nucleotides read TGTGCCTGGAGTGTCGGCCTGTCGACGGGGGCAACTAATGAAAAACTGTTTTTT.